This paragraph covers one TCR beta chain sequence. Its antigen is unknown. The record has no base qualities; no much larger clone is one base away. The donors belonged to the validation cohort of over a hundred subjects, which was separate from the roughly 700-subject first cohort. The data were obtained in a study of cytomegalovirus exposure and HLA in healthy donors (dated by TCRdb to 2015 to 2018). Describing the broader study: A later analysis indicated that the 90 to 150 validation repertoires were generated on the platform also employed for the approximately 700 repertoires of the first cohort. The study was designed to test whether signatures of past pathogen exposure could be identified by cataloging public T cell receptors. Along with the roughly 700-subject first cohort, a separate validation cohort of over 90 different subjects was used. To predict cytomegalovirus infection status, the study brought together high-throughput TCR immunosequencing, statistical association of individual TCRs with disease status, and machine learning.

V trim: 3 bases; J trim: 4 bases; unmatched bases: 7. The germline V gene encodes CDR1 SGHNT and CDR2 YYREEE (reference sequence). From the cysteine up to the phenylalanine, the CDR3 has a length of 15 residues. Of the read, only the CDR3 DNA is kept; its 45 bases are in frame from base 1. The paper as a whole reports these results and caveats: A total of some 180 TCR beta chains were listed by the study as associated with cytomegalovirus. A few of the identified cytomegalovirus-associated TCR beta chains were confirmed in vitro to be specific for cytomegalovirus antigens. A later analysis had no HLA typing for the validation cohort, so co-occurrence there was scored across all 110 or so repertoires. It was suggested by the authors that the approach could potentially be generalized to other disease states and immunological phenotypes. In both the original and validation cohorts, the classifier was reported to diagnose cytomegalovirus status with high specificity and sensitivity. In a later analysis, TCRs clustered in the first cohort were found to also tend to co-occur in the 130 or so validation repertoires, with 94% of cluster scores above 0. Most TCR sequences were seen in very few donors, while some public TCRs were found in many individuals.

Library preparation employed the immunoSEQ multiplex PCR assay. Per the authors' processing: A statistical classification framework was built to diagnose cytomegalovirus status from the catalog of TCR beta chain sequences. TCRdb took this table from immuneACCESS and kept in-frame rearrangements with V and J called. Such tables lack part of the clones; where checked against another copy, unresolved V genes explain under half of the gap, and the rest is unexplained. V and J calls and clone size are given by that table; D and trimming were obtained from the DNA. Counted in this sample were over 200,000 clones; over 80% of them appeared once. Clones ranked in the top ten supply about 14% of the sample.

Material for sequencing was PBMCs. The origin of this receptor is a woman aged 30 to 39 in good health and CMV-seropositive. The rearrangement joined TRBV5-4 to TRBJ1-2, with TRBD1 identical over 9 junction bases. The CDR3 amino acid sequence is: CASSSRTGVAYGYTF. The sequenced DNA is TGTGCCAGCAGCTCACGGACAGGGGTTGCCTATGGCTACACCTTC.